The rows below give T cell receptor beta chains drawn from one sample of a study of cytomegalovirus exposure and HLA in healthy donors. Generated by immunoSEQ multiplex PCR, the TCRdb table keeps only in-frame clones and is missing some. In the table there are 70,000 to 75,000 clones, over 90% of which are singletons. The sequenced material came from PBMCs. These receptor sequences come from a woman aged 18-29 years in good health and CMV-seropositive. Both conserved end residues are part of each CDR3. Each record gives: clone size, V gene, D gene, J gene, CDR3 protein, CDR3 DNA. D genes are given only for firm matches. Rows give clone size only sometimes, using once, few, many, or a class for an expanded clone.

clone size: .; V gene: TRBV6-1; D gene: .; J gene: TRBJ2-7; CDR3 protein: CASSELTGYEQYF; CDR3 DNA: TGTGCCAGCAGTGAACTGACGGGGTACGAGCAGTACTTC
clone size: .; V gene: TRBV7-3; D gene: .; J gene: TRBJ2-2; CDR3 protein: CASSPTGGELFF; CDR3 DNA: TGTGCCAGCAGCCCTACTGGCGGGGAGCTGTTTTTT
clone size: .; V gene: TRBV6-5; D gene: .; J gene: TRBJ2-5; CDR3 protein: CAAGAYEGETQYF; CDR3 DNA: TGTGCAGCAGGGGCCTACGAGGGAGAGACCCAGTACTTC
clone size: once; V gene: TRBV28; D gene: .; J gene: TRBJ1-1; CDR3 protein: CASSAWEATEAFF; CDR3 DNA: TGTGCCAGCAGTGCCTGGGAGGCGACTGAAGCTTTCTTT
clone size: .; V gene: TRBV29-1; D gene: .; J gene: TRBJ2-1; CDR3 protein: CSVEDSTWSGFIYEQFF; CDR3 DNA: TGCAGCGTTGAAGATTCCACTTGGTCGGGGTTTATCTATGAGCAGTTCTTC
clone size: .; V gene: TRBV28; D gene: TRBD2; J gene: TRBJ2-7; CDR3 protein: CASSLRGVSYEQYF; CDR3 DNA: TGTGCCAGCAGTTTACGGGGGGTCTCCTACGAGCAGTACTTC
clone size: .; V gene: TRBV7-9; D gene: .; J gene: TRBJ2-3; CDR3 protein: CASSSASTSTDTQYF; CDR3 DNA: TGTGCCAGCAGCTCGGCGTCGACTAGTACGGATACGCAGTATTTT
clone size: .; V gene: TRBV9; D gene: TRBD2; J gene: TRBJ2-3; CDR3 protein: CASSVGTSGGGTDTQYF; CDR3 DNA: TGTGCCAGCAGCGTAGGGACTAGCGGGGGGGGAACAGATACGCAGTATTTT
clone size: .; V gene: TRBV5-4; D gene: .; J gene: TRBJ1-1; CDR3 protein: CASSGRGLNTEAFF; CDR3 DNA: TGTGCCAGCAGCGGAAGGGGATTGAACACTGAAGCTTTCTTT
clone size: .; V gene: TRBV19; D gene: .; J gene: TRBJ2-1; CDR3 protein: CASTPGTGSYNEQFF; CDR3 DNA: TGTGCCAGTACCCCGGGGACTGGCTCCTACAATGAGCAGTTCTTC
clone size: .; V gene: TRBV18; D gene: .; J gene: TRBJ2-5; CDR3 protein: CASSGGFQETQYF; CDR3 DNA: TGTGCCAGCTCAGGAGGTTTCCAAGAGACCCAGTACTTC
clone size: once; V gene: TRBV11-2; D gene: .; J gene: TRBJ2-1; CDR3 protein: CASSPQGLSGYHEQFF; CDR3 DNA: TGTGCCAGCAGCCCCCAAGGACTATCTGGGTATCATGAGCAGTTCTTC
clone size: .; V gene: TRBV7-3; D gene: .; J gene: TRBJ2-2; CDR3 protein: CASSLIGPPGELFF; CDR3 DNA: TGTGCCAGCAGCTTAATTGGCCCTCCCGGGGAGCTGTTTTTT
clone size: .; V gene: TRBV28; D gene: TRBD2; J gene: TRBJ2-1; CDR3 protein: CASSLRLAGGFSEQFF; CDR3 DNA: TGTGCCAGCAGTCTGCGACTAGCGGGAGGTTTCTCTGAGCAGTTCTTC
clone size: .; V gene: TRBV30; D gene: .; J gene: TRBJ1-2; CDR3 protein: CAWSVLWGDYGYTF; CDR3 DNA: TGTGCCTGGAGTGTACTTTGGGGGGACTATGGCTACACCTTC
clone size: .; V gene: TRBV29-1; D gene: .; J gene: TRBJ2-1; CDR3 protein: CSAAGYNEQFF; CDR3 DNA: TGCAGCGCCGCGGGGTACAATGAGCAGTTCTTC
clone size: .; V gene: TRBV11-2; D gene: .; J gene: TRBJ2-7; CDR3 protein: CASSLRRNAVYEQYF; CDR3 DNA: TGTGCCAGCAGCCTACGGAGAAACGCGGTATACGAGCAGTACTTC
clone size: once; V gene: TRBV28; D gene: TRBD2; J gene: TRBJ2-1; CDR3 protein: CASSRTGGRFEQFF; CDR3 DNA: TGTGCCAGCAGCCGAACAGGCGGGAGGTTTGAGCAGTTCTTC
clone size: .; V gene: TRBV4-1; D gene: .; J gene: TRBJ2-2; CDR3 protein: CARTRDNDRNTGELFF; CDR3 DNA: TGCGCCAGGACACGGGACAATGATAGGAACACCGGGGAGCTGTTTTTT
clone size: .; V gene: TRBV5-8; D gene: TRBD1; J gene: TRBJ2-2; CDR3 protein: CASSYGTAYTGELFF; CDR3 DNA: TGTGCCAGCAGCTACGGGACAGCTTACACCGGGGAGCTGTTTTTT
clone size: .; V gene: TRBV6-1; D gene: .; J gene: TRBJ2-1; CDR3 protein: CASRKGNEQFF; CDR3 DNA: TGTGCCAGCAGAAAGGGGAATGAGCAGTTCTTC
clone size: .; V gene: TRBV30; D gene: TRBD1; J gene: TRBJ2-2; CDR3 protein: CALNPGGNTGELFF; CDR3 DNA: TGTGCCCTAAACCCAGGGGGGAACACCGGGGAGCTGTTTTTT
clone size: .; V gene: TRBV5-1; D gene: .; J gene: TRBJ1-1; CDR3 protein: CASSGRTETTEAFF; CDR3 DNA: TGCGCCAGCAGCGGGAGGACGGAGACGACTGAAGCTTTCTTT
clone size: .; V gene: TRBV28; D gene: TRBD1; J gene: TRBJ2-7; CDR3 protein: CASSPRTGDEQYF; CDR3 DNA: TGTGCCAGCAGTCCAAGGACAGGGGACGAGCAGTACTTC
clone size: .; V gene: TRBV11-2; D gene: TRBD1; J gene: TRBJ1-2; CDR3 protein: CASSTYTGRGQYGYTF; CDR3 DNA: TGTGCCAGCAGCACCTATACGGGCAGGGGGCAATATGGCTACACCTTC
clone size: .; V gene: TRBV19; D gene: .; J gene: TRBJ2-1; CDR3 protein: CASSPTSNNEQFF; CDR3 DNA: TGTGCCAGTAGTCCCACTAGCAACAATGAGCAGTTCTTC
clone size: .; V gene: TRBV27; D gene: TRBD1; J gene: TRBJ2-6; CDR3 protein: CASSPRTGGGGANVLTF; CDR3 DNA: TGTGCCAGCAGTCCCCGGACAGGGGGCGGTGGGGCCAACGTCCTGACTTTC
clone size: few; V gene: TRBV19; D gene: .; J gene: TRBJ1-2; CDR3 protein: CASRKQGREYGYTF; CDR3 DNA: TGTGCCAGTAGAAAACAGGGCCGGGAATATGGCTACACCTTC
clone size: .; V gene: TRBV4-1; D gene: TRBD1; J gene: TRBJ2-2; CDR3 protein: CASSQVRRTGRTGELFF; CDR3 DNA: TGCGCCAGCAGCCAAGTCCGCCGGACAGGGCGCACCGGGGAGCTGTTTTTT
clone size: .; V gene: TRBV2; D gene: TRBD1; J gene: TRBJ1-1; CDR3 protein: CASSGDRGHTEAFF; CDR3 DNA: TGTGCCAGCAGTGGCGACAGGGGTCACACTGAAGCTTTCTTT
clone size: .; V gene: TRBV5-1; D gene: .; J gene: TRBJ1-5; CDR3 protein: CASSLVVGAYGNQPQHF; CDR3 DNA: TGCGCCAGCAGCTTGGTAGTGGGGGCGTATGGCAATCAGCCCCAGCATTTT
clone size: .; V gene: TRBV6-1; D gene: .; J gene: TRBJ1-1; CDR3 protein: CASRLQPGADTEAFF; CDR3 DNA: TGTGCCAGCAGGTTACAACCAGGGGCGGACACTGAAGCTTTCTTT
clone size: once; V gene: TRBV7-6; D gene: TRBD1; J gene: TRBJ2-3; CDR3 protein: CASSLYRGQRTDTQYF; CDR3 DNA: TGTGCCAGCAGCTTATACAGGGGGCAAAGAACAGATACGCAGTATTTT
clone size: .; V gene: TRBV6-5; D gene: .; J gene: TRBJ1-5; CDR3 protein: CASSPLGGAPHF; CDR3 DNA: TGTGCCAGCAGCCCTTTAGGGGGGGCCCCTCATTTT
clone size: .; V gene: TRBV28; D gene: TRBD2; J gene: TRBJ2-3; CDR3 protein: CASSPVAGEPTDTQYF; CDR3 DNA: TGTGCCAGCAGTCCCGTAGCGGGGGAACCCACAGATACGCAGTATTTT
clone size: .; V gene: TRBV14; D gene: TRBD1; J gene: TRBJ1-2; CDR3 protein: CASSTRDSHYGYTF; CDR3 DNA: TGTGCCAGCAGCACCCGGGACAGCCACTATGGCTACACCTTC
clone size: .; V gene: TRBV5-4; D gene: .; J gene: TRBJ2-3; CDR3 protein: CASSSGVDQTDTQYF; CDR3 DNA: TGTGCCAGCAGCTCAGGGGTTGATCAGACAGATACGCAGTATTTT
clone size: once; V gene: TRBV23-1; D gene: .; J gene: TRBJ1-5; CDR3 protein: CASSQSRQGRPNQPQHF; CDR3 DNA: TGCGCCAGCAGTCAATCGAGGCAGGGCCGCCCGAATCAGCCCCAGCATTTT
clone size: .; V gene: TRBV4-3; D gene: .; J gene: TRBJ2-5; CDR3 protein: CASSQSDRSQETQYF; CDR3 DNA: TGCGCCAGCAGCCAGTCCGACAGATCCCAAGAGACCCAGTACTTC
clone size: .; V gene: TRBV2; D gene: TRBD1; J gene: TRBJ1-2; CDR3 protein: CASSDQGAYGYTF; CDR3 DNA: TGTGCCAGCAGTGATCAGGGGGCCTATGGCTACACCTTC
clone size: .; V gene: TRBV27; D gene: TRBD1; J gene: TRBJ2-7; CDR3 protein: CASRLTGEGSEQYF; CDR3 DNA: TGTGCCAGCAGGTTGACAGGGGAAGGTAGCGAGCAGTACTTC
clone size: once; V gene: TRBV27; D gene: .; J gene: TRBJ1-5; CDR3 protein: CASSFRVGGSNQPQHF; CDR3 DNA: TGTGCCAGCAGTTTTAGAGTGGGGGGGAGCAATCAGCCCCAGCATTTT
clone size: .; V gene: TRBV28; D gene: TRBD2; J gene: TRBJ2-7; CDR3 protein: CASTWGGSRSYEQYF; CDR3 DNA: TGTGCCAGCACCTGGGGGGGGTCTCGCTCCTACGAGCAGTACTTC
clone size: .; V gene: TRBV9; D gene: TRBD1; J gene: TRBJ1-2; CDR3 protein: CASSTGGGYGYTF; CDR3 DNA: TGTGCCAGCAGTACAGGGGGAGGCTATGGCTACACCTTC
clone size: .; V gene: TRBV2; D gene: .; J gene: TRBJ2-5; CDR3 protein: CASSGPATQYF; CDR3 DNA: TGTGCCAGCAGTGGGCCTGCGACCCAGTACTTC
clone size: .; V gene: TRBV4-2; D gene: TRBD2; J gene: TRBJ2-3; CDR3 protein: CASSQAGTSGGGTDTQYF; CDR3 DNA: TGTGCCAGCAGCCAAGCCGGGACTAGCGGGGGGGGCACAGATACGCAGTATTTT
clone size: .; V gene: TRBV7-9; D gene: .; J gene: TRBJ2-7; CDR3 protein: CASSSQGYEQYF; CDR3 DNA: TGTGCCAGCAGCTCACAGGGTTACGAGCAGTACTTC
clone size: .; V gene: TRBV4-3; D gene: TRBD1; J gene: TRBJ2-7; CDR3 protein: CASSQEPGQDYEQYF; CDR3 DNA: TGCGCCAGCAGCCAGGAGCCGGGACAGGACTACGAGCAGTACTTC
clone size: .; V gene: TRBV19; D gene: .; J gene: TRBJ2-1; CDR3 protein: CASRTLVGTYNEQFF; CDR3 DNA: TGTGCCAGTAGGACACTAGTGGGCACCTACAATGAGCAGTTCTTC
clone size: .; V gene: TRBV18; D gene: TRBD2; J gene: TRBJ2-7; CDR3 protein: CASSYGGVYEQYF; CDR3 DNA: TGTGCCAGCTCTTACGGGGGGGTCTACGAGCAGTACTTC
clone size: .; V gene: TRBV19; D gene: TRBD1; J gene: TRBJ2-7; CDR3 protein: CASSTGTGVADEQYF; CDR3 DNA: TGTGCCAGTAGTACCGGGACAGGGGTAGCGGACGAGCAGTACTTC
clone size: .; V gene: TRBV9; D gene: TRBD2; J gene: TRBJ2-1; CDR3 protein: CASSGNTGTSAYNEQFF; CDR3 DNA: TGTGCCAGCAGCGGAAACACCGGGACTAGCGCTTACAATGAGCAGTTCTTC
clone size: .; V gene: TRBV11-2; D gene: TRBD2; J gene: TRBJ2-1; CDR3 protein: CASSPGLAGVYEQFF; CDR3 DNA: TGTGCCAGCAGCCCGGGACTAGCGGGGGTATATGAGCAGTTCTTC
clone size: .; V gene: TRBV29-1; D gene: .; J gene: TRBJ1-1; CDR3 protein: CSTRGGTEAFF; CDR3 DNA: TGCAGCACTCGGGGAGGGACTGAAGCTTTCTTT
clone size: once; V gene: TRBV5-4; D gene: .; J gene: TRBJ1-5; CDR3 protein: CASSSPGGGPYSNQPQHF; CDR3 DNA: TGTGCCAGCAGCTCACCGGGGGGGGGACCCTATAGCAATCAGCCCCAGCATTTT
clone size: .; V gene: TRBV2; D gene: .; J gene: TRBJ1-1; CDR3 protein: CASRESVNTEAFF; CDR3 DNA: TGTGCCAGCAGGGAGTCAGTGAACACTGAAGCTTTCTTT
clone size: .; V gene: TRBV29-1; D gene: TRBD1; J gene: TRBJ1-5; CDR3 protein: CSAVVGRGNNQPQHF; CDR3 DNA: TGCAGCGCCGTTGTGGGCAGGGGGAACAATCAGCCCCAGCATTTT
clone size: once; V gene: TRBV2; D gene: TRBD2; J gene: TRBJ2-2; CDR3 protein: CAIPLAGDATGELFF; CDR3 DNA: TGTGCCATACCACTAGCGGGAGATGCCACCGGGGAGCTGTTTTTT